This T cell receptor (beta chain) was captured by sequencing in a study of blood T cell repertoires in COVID-19. About the research overall: Samples representing acute and convalescent COVID-19 were sourced from the United States, Italy and Spain. The cDNA or gDNA used as material had been derived from T cells, B-cell-depleted T cells, or PBMCs.

Per the authors' pipeline: By means of reference gene primer amplification, nucleated cell counts were estimated. Sequencing was performed with immunoSEQ multiplex PCR; in TCRdb, only in-frame clones are kept and a portion is missing. V and J calls and clone size are as listed in that table; D and trimming were resolved from the DNA. The sample has hundreds of thousands of clones, 88% seen once; the top ten hold around 1.4%. To note about this clone: The same CDR3 also results from other DNA sequences found in this sample.

CDR1 KGHSH and CDR2 LQKENI come from the germline V gene. Trimming pared 2 bases from V and 3 bases from J, leaving 7 bases between. The CDR3 is 13 amino acids. The sequence came from an elderly man with acute or convalescent COVID-19. This chain links TRBV18 with TRBJ1-2, with D perhaps TRBD1 (5 bases). Sequenced input: peripheral blood. CDR3 bases: TGTGCCAGCTCACCAGAAGGGGACTATGGCTACACCTTC. Protein sequence: CASSPEGDYGYTF. Drawing the rest from reference TRBV18 and TRBJ1-2, the complete variable domain is NAGVMQNPRHLVRRRGQEARLRCSPMKGHSHVYWYRQLPEEGLKFMVYLQKENIIDESGMPKERFSAEFPKEGPSILRIQQVVRGDSAAYFCASSPEGDYGYTFGSGTRLTVV.